The present entry profiles one T cell receptor (beta chain) with its context. Antigen: not known. The CDR3 length is 15 residues. Germline V gene sequence: CDR1 SGHAT, CDR2 FQNNGV. V shed 5 bases, J shed 8 bases, and the junction held 4 bases outside the gene matches. RNA extraction was followed by reverse transcription into cDNA, which acted as the sequencing template. Profiled with immunoSEQ multiplex PCR; TCRdb holds only in-frame clones, not every one. The top ten clones hold 1.5% to 2% of a sample with some 170,000 clones, over 55% of them seen once. This sample was included in a study of CD8+ T cells in alopecia areata. For the study at large: Dosing with tofacitinib proceeded for 6 to 18 months, followed by 6 months off drug. General study results and limits: More clonal than normal scalp was lesional scalp, particularly alopecia totalis/universalis.

Alopecia areata patients provided lesional scalp punch biopsies and peripheral blood. Using a FACSAria, the CD4+ and CD8+ T cells were sorted from the PBMCs. V gene TRBV11-2 combines with J gene TRBJ2-1, with 15 nucleotides matching TRBD2. This receptor was identified in a human donor with alopecia areata. Material: CD4+ T cells sorted from blood, obtained at week 0. The CDR3, as DNA: TGTGCCAGCAGCCGAGGGACTAGCGGGGGGTATGAGCAGTTCTTC. Translated: CASSRGTSGGYEQFF.